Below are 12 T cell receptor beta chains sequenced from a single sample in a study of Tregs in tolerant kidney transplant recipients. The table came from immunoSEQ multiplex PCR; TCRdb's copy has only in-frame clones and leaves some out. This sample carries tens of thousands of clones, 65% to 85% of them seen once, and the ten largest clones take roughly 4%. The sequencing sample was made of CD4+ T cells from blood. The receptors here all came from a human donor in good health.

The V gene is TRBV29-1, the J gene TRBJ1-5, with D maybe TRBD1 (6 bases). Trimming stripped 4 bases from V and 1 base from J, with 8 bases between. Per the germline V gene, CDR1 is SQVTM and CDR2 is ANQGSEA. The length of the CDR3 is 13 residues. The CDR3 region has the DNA TGCAGCGTTGCAACAGGGAGCAATCAGCCCCAGCATTTT. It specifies CSVATGSNQPQHF.

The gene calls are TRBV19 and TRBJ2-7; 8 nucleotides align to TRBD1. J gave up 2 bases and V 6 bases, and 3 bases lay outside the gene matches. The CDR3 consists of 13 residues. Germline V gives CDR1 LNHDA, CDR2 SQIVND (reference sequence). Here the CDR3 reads CASRPRGPYEQYF. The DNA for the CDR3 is TGTGCCAGTAGGCCCAGGGGGCCCTACGAGCAGTACTTC.

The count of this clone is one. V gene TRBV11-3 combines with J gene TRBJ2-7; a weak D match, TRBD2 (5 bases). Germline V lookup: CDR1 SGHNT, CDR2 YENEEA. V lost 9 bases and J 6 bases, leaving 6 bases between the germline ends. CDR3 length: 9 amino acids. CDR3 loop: CAREGEQYF. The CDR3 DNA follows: TGTGCCAGAGAGGGCGAGCAGTACTTC.

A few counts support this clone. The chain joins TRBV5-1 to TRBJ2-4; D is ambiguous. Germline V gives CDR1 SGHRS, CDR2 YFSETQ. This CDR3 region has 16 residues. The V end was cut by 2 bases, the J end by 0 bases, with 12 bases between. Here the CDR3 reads CASSLPDLGAKNIQYF. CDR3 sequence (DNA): TGCGCCAGCAGCTTACCCGACTTGGGAGCCAAAAACATTCAGTACTTC.

CDR3 residues: CASSQDLVGQPQHF. CDR3 nucleotides: TGCGCCAGCAGCCAAGATCTAGTAGGGCAGCCCCAGCATTTT. The J gene is TRBJ1-5, the V gene TRBV4-1; D unclear. The V end was cut by 0 bases, the J end by 7 bases, with 10 bases between. The CDR3 is 14 amino acids. The V gene's germline CDR1 is MGHRA and CDR2 YSYEKL.

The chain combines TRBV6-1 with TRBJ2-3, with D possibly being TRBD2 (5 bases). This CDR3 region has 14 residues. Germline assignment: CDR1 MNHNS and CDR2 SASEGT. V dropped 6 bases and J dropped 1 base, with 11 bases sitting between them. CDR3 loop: CASSIGSGTDTQYF. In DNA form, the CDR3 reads TGTGCCAGCAGCATAGGGAGCGGCACAGATACGCAGTATTTT.

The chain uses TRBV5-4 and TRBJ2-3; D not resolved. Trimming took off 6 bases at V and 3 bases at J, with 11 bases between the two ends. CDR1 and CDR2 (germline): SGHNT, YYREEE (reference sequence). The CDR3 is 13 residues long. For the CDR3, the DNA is TGTGCCAGCACCCCCGTTGGGACAGATACGCAGTATTTT. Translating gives CASTPVGTDTQYF. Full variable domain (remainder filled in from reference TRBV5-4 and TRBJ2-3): ETGVTQSPTHLIKTRGQQVTLRCSSQSGHNTVSWYQQALGQGPQFIFQYYREEENGRGNFPPRFSGLQFPNYSSELNVNALELDDSALYLCASTPVGTDTQYFGPGTRLTVL.

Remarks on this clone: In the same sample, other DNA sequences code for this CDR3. The CDR3 DNA reads TGTGCCAGCTCCAGGGCTAACTATGGCTACACCTTC. This sequence encodes CASSRANYGYTF. The chain has TRBV6-5 and TRBJ1-2; weak D call: TRBD1 (5 bases). V lost 8 bases to trimming and J lost 0 bases, with 7 bases between them. The CDR3 consists of 12 residues. Germline lookup yields CDR1 MNHEY and CDR2 SVGAGI.

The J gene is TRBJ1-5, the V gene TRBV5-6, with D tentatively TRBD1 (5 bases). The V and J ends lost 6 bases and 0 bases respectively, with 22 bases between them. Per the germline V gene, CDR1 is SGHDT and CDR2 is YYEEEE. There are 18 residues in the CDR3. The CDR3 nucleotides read TGTGCCAGCACCGGTACCGGGACCCGACAATATAGCAATCAGCCCCAGCATTTT. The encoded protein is CASTGTGTRQYSNQPQHF.

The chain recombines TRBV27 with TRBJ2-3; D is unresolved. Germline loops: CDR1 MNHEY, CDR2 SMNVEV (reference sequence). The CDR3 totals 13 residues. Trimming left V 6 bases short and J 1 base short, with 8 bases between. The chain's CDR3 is CASSHYGTDTQYF. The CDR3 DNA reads TGTGCCAGCAGCCATTATGGCACAGATACGCAGTATTTT.

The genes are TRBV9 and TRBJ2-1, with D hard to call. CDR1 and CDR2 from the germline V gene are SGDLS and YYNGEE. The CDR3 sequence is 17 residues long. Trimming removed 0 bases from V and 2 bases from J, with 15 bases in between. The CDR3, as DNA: TGTGCCAGCAGCGTAGGATTGACGACTGCTCCCTACAATGAGCAGTTCTTC. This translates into CASSVGLTTAPYNEQFF. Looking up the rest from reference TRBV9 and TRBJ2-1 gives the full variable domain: DSGVTQTPKHLITATGQRVTLRCSPRSGDLSVYWYQQSLDQGLQFLIQYYNGEERAKGNILERFSAQQFPDLHSELNLSSLELGDSALYFCASSVGLTTAPYNEQFFGPGTRLTVL.

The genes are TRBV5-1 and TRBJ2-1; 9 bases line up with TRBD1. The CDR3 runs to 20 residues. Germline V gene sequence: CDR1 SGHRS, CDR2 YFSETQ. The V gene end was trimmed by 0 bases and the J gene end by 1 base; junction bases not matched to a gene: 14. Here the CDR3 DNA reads TGCGCCAGCAGCTTGGAGGGACAGGGTGGGGCCCTGAGGTCCTACAATGAGCAGTTCTTC. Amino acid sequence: CASSLEGQGGALRSYNEQFF.